This TCR beta chain appears in the sequencing data of a study of graft-versus-host responses after intestinal transplantation. Findings of the study overall: Researchers found GvH clones in recipient marrow, and some showed up first in ileum or blood.

The trim removed 8 bases at V and 6 bases at J, leaving 14 bases unmatched. Per the germline V gene, CDR1 is SNHLY and CDR2 is FYNNEI. This CDR3 is built from 15 residues. Profiling relied on immunoSEQ multiplex PCR, and the TCRdb table lists in-frame clones only, not all of them. The sample contains over 70,000 clones, around 87% of which appear only once. With respect to this clone: Its antigen is unknown.

The TCR sequence derives from a human donor who was the organ donor for an intestinal transplant. The chain links TRBV2 to TRBJ2-3; 7 bases map to TRBD2. The input for sequencing was unstimulated CD8+ T cells sorted from spleen or lymph node cells, taken before transplant. CDR3 in amino acids: CASGAPGEGPDTQYF. CDR3 DNA: TGTGCCAGCGGGGCGCCCGGGGAGGGCCCCGATACGCAGTATTTT.